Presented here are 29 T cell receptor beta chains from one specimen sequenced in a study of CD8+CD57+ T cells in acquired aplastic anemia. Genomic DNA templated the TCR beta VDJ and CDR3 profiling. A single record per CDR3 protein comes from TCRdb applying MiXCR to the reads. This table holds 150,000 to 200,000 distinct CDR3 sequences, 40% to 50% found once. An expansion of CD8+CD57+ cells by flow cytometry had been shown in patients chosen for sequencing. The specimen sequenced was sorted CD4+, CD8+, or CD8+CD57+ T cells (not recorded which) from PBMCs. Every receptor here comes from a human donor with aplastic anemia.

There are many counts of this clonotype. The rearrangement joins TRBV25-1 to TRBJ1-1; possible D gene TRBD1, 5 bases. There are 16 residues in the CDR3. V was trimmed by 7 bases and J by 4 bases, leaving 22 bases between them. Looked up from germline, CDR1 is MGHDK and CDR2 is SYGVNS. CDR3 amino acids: CASIPKTGGGSTEAFF. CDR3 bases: TGTGCCAGCATCCCTAAAACTGGGGGGGGGAGCACTGAAGCTTTCTTT.

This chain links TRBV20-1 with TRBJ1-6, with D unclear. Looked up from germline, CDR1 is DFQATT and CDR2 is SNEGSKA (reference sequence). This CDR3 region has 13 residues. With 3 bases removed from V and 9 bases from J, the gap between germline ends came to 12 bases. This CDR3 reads CSARDSASSPLHF. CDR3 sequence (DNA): TGCAGTGCTAGGGACTCAGCTAGTTCACCCCTCCACTTT.

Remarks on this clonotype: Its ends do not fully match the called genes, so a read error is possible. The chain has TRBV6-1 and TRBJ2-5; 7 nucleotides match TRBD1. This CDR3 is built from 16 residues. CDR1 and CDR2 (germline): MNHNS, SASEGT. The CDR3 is CASIGGQSSAQEAQYF. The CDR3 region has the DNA TGTGCCAGCATAGGGGGCCAATCCTCGGCTCAAGAGGCCCAGTACTTC.

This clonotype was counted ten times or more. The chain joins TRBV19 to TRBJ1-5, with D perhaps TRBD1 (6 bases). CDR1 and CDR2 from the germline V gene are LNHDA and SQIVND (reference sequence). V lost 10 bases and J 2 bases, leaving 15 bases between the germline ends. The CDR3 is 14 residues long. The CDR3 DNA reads TGTGCCACTTCACAGGGAGTCGGCAATCAGCCCCAGCATTTT. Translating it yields CATSQGVGNQPQHF.

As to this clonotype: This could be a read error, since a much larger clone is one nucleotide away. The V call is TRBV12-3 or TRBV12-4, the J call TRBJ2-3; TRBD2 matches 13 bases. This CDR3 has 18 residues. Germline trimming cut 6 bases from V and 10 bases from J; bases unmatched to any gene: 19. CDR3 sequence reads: CASSPGLAGAKAHVAQYF. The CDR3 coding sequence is TGTGCCAGCAGCCCCGGACTAGCGGGGGCCAAGGCACACGTTGCGCAGTATTTT.

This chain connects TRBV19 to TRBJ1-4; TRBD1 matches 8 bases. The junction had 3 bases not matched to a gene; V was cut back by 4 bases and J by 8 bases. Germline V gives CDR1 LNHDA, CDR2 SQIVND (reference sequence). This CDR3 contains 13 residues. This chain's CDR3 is CASSTRTGEKLFF. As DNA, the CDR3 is TGTGCCAGTAGTACCCGGACAGGGGAAAAACTGTTTTTT.

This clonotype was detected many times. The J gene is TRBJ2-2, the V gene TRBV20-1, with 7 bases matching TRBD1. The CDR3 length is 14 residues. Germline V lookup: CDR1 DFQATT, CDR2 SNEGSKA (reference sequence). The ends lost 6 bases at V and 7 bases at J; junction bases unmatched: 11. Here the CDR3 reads CSAEGKGASGELFF. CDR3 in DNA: TGCAGTGCCGAAGGGAAGGGGGCAAGCGGGGAGCTGTTTTTT.

The CDR3, as DNA: TGTGCCAGTAGTGGCCCCCCACACGATTACGAGCAGTACTTC. It specifies CASSGPPHDYEQYF. The chain recombines TRBV19 with TRBJ2-7, with D hard to call. Between the trimmed V and J ends, which lost 5 bases and 4 bases, there was a span of 15 bases. Germline CDR1 LNHDA, CDR2 SQIVND (reference sequence). The CDR3 is made up of 14 amino acids.

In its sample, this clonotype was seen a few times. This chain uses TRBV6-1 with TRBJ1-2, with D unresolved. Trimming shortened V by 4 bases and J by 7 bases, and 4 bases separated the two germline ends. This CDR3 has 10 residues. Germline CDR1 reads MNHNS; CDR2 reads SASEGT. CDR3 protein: CASSVPGYTF. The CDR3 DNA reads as TGTGCCAGCAGTGTCCCTGGCTACACCTTC.

The CDR3 protein is CASSFLTSGSTHEQFF. CDR3 nucleotides: TGTGCCAGCAGCTTCCTTACTAGCGGGAGTACCCATGAGCAGTTCTTC. This sequence joins TRBV11-1 and TRBJ2-1; the match to TRBD2 covers 11 bases. In germline, CDR1 is SGHAT, CDR2 FQDESV (reference sequence). Germline trimming cut 3 bases from V and 8 bases from J; bases unmatched to any gene: 9. The CDR3 is 16 amino acids. Filled out from reference TRBV11-1 and TRBJ2-1, the complete variable domain reads EAEVAQSPRYKITEKSQAVAFWCDPISGHATLYWYRQILGQGPELLVQFQDESVVDDSQLPKDRFSAERLKGVDSTLKIQPAELGDSAMYLCASSFLTSGSTHEQFFGPGTRLTVL.

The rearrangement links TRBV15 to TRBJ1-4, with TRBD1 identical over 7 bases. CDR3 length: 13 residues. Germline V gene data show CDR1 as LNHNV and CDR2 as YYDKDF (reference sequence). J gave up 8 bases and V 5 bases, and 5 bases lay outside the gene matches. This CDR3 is CATSGNRGEKLFF. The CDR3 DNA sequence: TGTGCCACCAGCGGGAACAGGGGAGAAAAACTGTTTTTT. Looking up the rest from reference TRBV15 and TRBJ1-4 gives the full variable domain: DAMVIQNPRYQVTQFGKPVTLSCSQTLNHNVMYWYQQKSSQAPKLLFHYYDKDFNNEADTPDNFQSRRPNTSFCFLDIRSPGLGDTAMYLCATSGNRGEKLFFGSGTQLSVL.

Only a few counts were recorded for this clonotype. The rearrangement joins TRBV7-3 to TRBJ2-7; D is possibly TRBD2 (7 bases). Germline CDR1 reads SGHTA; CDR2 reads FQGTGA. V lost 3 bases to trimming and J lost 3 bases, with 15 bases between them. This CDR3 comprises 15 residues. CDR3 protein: CASSLRGRGFYEQYF. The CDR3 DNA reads TGTGCCAGCAGCTTGCGGGGGCGTGGATTCTACGAGCAGTACTTC. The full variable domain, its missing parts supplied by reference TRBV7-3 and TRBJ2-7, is GAGVSQTPSNKVTEKGKYVELRCDPISGHTALYWYRQSLGQGPEFLIYFQGTGAADDSGLPNDRFFAVRPEGSVSTLKIQRTERGDSAVYLCASSLRGRGFYEQYFGPGTRLTVT.

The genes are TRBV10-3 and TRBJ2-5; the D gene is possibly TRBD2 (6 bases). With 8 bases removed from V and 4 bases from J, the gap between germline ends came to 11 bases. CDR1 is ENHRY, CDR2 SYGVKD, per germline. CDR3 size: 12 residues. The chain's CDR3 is CAIGTSPETQYF. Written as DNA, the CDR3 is TGTGCCATCGGAACTAGCCCAGAGACCCAGTACTTC.

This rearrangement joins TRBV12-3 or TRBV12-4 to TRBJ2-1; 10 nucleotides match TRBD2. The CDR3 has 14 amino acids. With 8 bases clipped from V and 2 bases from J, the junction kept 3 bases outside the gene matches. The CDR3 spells CASGSGGPYNEQFF. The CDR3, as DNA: TGTGCCAGCGGTAGCGGGGGGCCCTACAATGAGCAGTTCTTC.

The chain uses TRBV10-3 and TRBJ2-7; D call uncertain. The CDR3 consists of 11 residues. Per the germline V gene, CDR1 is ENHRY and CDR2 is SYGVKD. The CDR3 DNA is TGTGCTAGAGACAAGATCTACGAGCAGTACTTC. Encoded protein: CARDKIYEQYF.

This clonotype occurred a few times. This CDR3 reads CASTPGGVYTQYF. The CDR3 coding sequence is TGTGCCAGCACCCCAGGGGGAGTATATACGCAGTATTTT. The chain joins TRBV6-1 to TRBJ2-3, with TRBD1 identical over 7 bases. This CDR3 region has 13 residues. The germline gives CDR1 MNHNS, CDR2 SASEGT. With V trimmed by 7 bases and J by 7 bases, 8 bases remained unmatched.

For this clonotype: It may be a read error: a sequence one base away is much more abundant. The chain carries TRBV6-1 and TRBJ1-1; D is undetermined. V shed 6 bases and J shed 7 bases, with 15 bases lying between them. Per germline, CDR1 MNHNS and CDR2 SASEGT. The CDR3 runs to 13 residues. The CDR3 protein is CASSPLGSGEAFF. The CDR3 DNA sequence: TGTGCCAGCAGCCCCCTGGGGAGTGGTGAAGCTTTCTTT.

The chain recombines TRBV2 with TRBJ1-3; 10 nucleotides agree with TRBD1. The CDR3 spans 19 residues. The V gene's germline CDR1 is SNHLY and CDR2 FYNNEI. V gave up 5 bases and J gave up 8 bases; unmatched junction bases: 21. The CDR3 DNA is TGTGCCAGCAGTAGAGGGACAGGGGTTAAGTTCGTTCCCAGGGACACCATATATTTT. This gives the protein CASSRGTGVKFVPRDTIYF.

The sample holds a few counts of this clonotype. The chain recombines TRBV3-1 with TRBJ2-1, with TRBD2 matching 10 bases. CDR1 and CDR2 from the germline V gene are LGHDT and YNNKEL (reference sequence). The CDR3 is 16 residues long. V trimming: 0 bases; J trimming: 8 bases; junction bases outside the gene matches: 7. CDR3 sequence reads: CASSQEELAGNHEQFF. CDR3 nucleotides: TGTGCCAGCAGCCAAGAAGAACTAGCGGGGAATCATGAGCAGTTCTTC.

CDR3 protein: CASSFASETQYF. CDR3 DNA sequence: TGTGCCAGCAGCTTTGCCTCGGAGACCCAGTACTTC. V gene TRBV7-3 combines with J gene TRBJ2-5; no clear D. V lost 3 bases and J lost 5, with 7 bases in between. Germline CDR1 reads SGHTA; CDR2 reads FQGTGA. The CDR3 extends over 12 amino acids.

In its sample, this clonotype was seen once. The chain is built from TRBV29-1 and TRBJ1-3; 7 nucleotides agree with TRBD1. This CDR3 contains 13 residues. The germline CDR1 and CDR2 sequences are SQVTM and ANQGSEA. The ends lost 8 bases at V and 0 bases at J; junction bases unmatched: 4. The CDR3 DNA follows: TGCAGCTCGGGGACAGACTCTGGAAACACCATATATTTT. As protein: CSSGTDSGNTIYF.

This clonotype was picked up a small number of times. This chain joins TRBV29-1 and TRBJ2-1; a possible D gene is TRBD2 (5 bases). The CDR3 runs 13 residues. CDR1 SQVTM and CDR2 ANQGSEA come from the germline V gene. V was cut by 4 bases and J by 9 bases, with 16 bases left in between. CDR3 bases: TGCAGCGTTGGTAAGCGGCAGGACTCTGAGCAGTTCTTC. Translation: CSVGKRQDSEQFF.

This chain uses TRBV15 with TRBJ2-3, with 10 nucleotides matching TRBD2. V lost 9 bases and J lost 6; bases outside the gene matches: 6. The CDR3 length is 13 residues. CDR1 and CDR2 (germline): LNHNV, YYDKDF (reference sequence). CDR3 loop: CATRGTSEDTQYF. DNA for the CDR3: TGTGCCACACGAGGGACTAGCGAGGATACGCAGTATTTT.

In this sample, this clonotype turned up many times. The CDR3 sequence: CASSLAGANTEAFF. The CDR3 DNA is TGTGCCAGCAGTTTAGCCGGGGCGAACACTGAAGCTTTCTTT. V usage is TRBV12-3 or TRBV12-4 and J usage is TRBJ1-1; D perhaps matches TRBD1 (5 bases). Trimming pared 0 bases from V and 1 base from J, leaving 6 bases between. The CDR3 sequence is 14 residues long.

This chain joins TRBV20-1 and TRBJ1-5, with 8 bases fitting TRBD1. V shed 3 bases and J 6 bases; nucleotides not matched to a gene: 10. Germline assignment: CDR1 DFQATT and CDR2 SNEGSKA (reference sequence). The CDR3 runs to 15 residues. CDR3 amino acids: CSASRQGREVQPQHF. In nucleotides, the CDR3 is TGCAGTGCTAGTAGACAGGGGAGGGAAGTTCAGCCCCAGCATTTT.

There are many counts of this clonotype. CDR3 bases: TGTGCCAGCAGCTTGAGGAGCGCTGGAAACACCATATATTTT. Translating gives CASSLRSAGNTIYF. The chain uses TRBV5-5 and TRBJ1-3; D is undetermined. The ends were cut back, 1 base at V and 2 bases at J, with 7 bases in the middle. CDR1 is SGHKS, CDR2 YYEKEE, per germline (reference sequence). The CDR3 totals 14 residues.

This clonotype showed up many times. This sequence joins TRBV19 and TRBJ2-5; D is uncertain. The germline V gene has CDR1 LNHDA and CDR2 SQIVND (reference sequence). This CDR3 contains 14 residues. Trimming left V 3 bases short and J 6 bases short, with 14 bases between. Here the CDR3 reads CASSIAPGRQTQYF. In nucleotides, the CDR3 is TGTGCCAGTAGTATTGCCCCAGGCCGCCAGACCCAGTACTTC.

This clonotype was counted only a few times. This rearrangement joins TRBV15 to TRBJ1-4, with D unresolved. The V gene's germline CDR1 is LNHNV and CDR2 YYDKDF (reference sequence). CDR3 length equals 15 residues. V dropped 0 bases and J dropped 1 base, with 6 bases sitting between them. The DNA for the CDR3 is TGTGCCACCAGCAGAGATCGTCGAACTAATGAAAAACTGTTTTTT. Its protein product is CATSRDRRTNEKLFF.

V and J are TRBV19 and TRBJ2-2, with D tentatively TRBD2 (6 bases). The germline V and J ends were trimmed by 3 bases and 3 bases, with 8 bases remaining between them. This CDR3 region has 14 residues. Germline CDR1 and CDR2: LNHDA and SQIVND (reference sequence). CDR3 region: CASSMWGDTGELFF. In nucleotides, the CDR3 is TGTGCCAGTAGTATGTGGGGGGACACCGGGGAGCTGTTTTTT.